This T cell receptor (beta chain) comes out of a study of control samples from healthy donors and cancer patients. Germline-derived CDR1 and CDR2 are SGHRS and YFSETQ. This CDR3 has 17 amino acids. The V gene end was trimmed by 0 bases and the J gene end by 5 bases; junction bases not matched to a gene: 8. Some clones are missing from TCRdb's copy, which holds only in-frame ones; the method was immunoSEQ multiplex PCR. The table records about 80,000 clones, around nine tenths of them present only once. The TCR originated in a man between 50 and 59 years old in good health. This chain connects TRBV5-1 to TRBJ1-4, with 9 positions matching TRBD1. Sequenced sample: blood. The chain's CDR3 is CASSLDRGQGKNEKLFF. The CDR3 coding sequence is TGCGCCAGCAGCTTGGACAGGGGACAGGGAAAAAATGAAAAACTGTTTTTT.